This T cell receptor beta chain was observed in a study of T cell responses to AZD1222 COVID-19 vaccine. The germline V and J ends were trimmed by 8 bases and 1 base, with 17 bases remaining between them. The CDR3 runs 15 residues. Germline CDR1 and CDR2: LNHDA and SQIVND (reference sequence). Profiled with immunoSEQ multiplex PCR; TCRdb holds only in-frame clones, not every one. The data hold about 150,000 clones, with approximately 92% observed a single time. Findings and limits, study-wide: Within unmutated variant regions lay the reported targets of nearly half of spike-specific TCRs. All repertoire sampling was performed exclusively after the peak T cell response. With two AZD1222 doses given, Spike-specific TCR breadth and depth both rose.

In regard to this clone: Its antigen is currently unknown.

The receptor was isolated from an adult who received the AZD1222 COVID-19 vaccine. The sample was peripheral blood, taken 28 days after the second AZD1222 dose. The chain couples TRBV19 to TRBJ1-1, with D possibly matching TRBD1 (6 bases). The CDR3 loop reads CASYELGHKNTEAFF. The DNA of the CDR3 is TGTGCCAGTTATGAGTTGGGACATAAGAACACTGAAGCTTTCTTT.